These 20 T cell receptor beta chains were sequenced from one sample in a study of shared clonotypes between healthy human individuals. Assay: immunoSEQ multiplex PCR; the TCRdb copy retains only in-frame clones and omits some. The data contain roughly 2.5 million clones, roughly nine tenths of them singletons. The sample taken for sequencing was naive CD4+ T cells sorted from blood. Subset indicated: CD45RA+ positively selected. The receptors here all came from a man aged 18 to 29 in good health.

CDR3: CASSYRVGQAGYGYTF. The CDR3 nucleotides are TGTGCCAGCAGTTACCGGGTAGGGCAGGCGGGCTATGGCTACACCTTC. J is TRBJ1-2 and V is TRBV7-2; D ambiguous. This CDR3 is 16 amino acids long. The V gene's germline CDR1 is SGHTA and CDR2 FQGNSA. Trimming removed 6 bases at V and 4 bases at J, with 21 bases between.

The gene calls are TRBV7-9 and TRBJ1-6, with D possibly matching TRBD1 (5 bases). The CDR3 extends over 14 amino acids. Germline-derived CDR1 and CDR2 are SEHNR and FQNEAQ (reference sequence). Trimming left V 5 bases short and J 5 bases short, with 10 bases between. The CDR3 sequence: CASSAQGNNSPLHF. The CDR3 DNA is TGTGCCAGCAGCGCCCAGGGTAATAATTCACCCCTCCACTTT.

The chain has TRBV27 and TRBJ1-6; unclear D gene. The CDR3 consists of 14 residues. Deletions cut 7 bases from V and 10 bases from J, with 17 bases between. The germline CDR1 and CDR2 sequences are MNHEY and SMNVEV (reference sequence). CDR3 loop: CASTKNPTRSPLHF. The CDR3, as DNA: TGTGCCAGCACCAAAAACCCGACGCGGTCACCCCTCCACTTT.

This rearrangement joins TRBV15 to TRBJ1-2, with D tentatively TRBD1 (5 bases). Trimming took off 0 bases at V and 11 bases at J, with 13 bases between the two ends. Germline-derived CDR1 and CDR2 are LNHNV and YYDKDF (reference sequence). The CDR3 is 13 residues long. CDR3 bases: TGTGCCACCAGCAGAGATCGGGACGGGAGTTACACCTTC. This encodes CATSRDRDGSYTF.

The V and J genes are TRBV11-2 and TRBJ2-3, with D maybe TRBD2 (6 bases). V lost 8 bases and J 5 bases, leaving 14 bases between the germline ends. This CDR3 has 13 residues. Germline V CDR1 and CDR2: SGHAT, FQNNGV. The CDR3 spells CASGREFGDTQYF. The CDR3, as DNA: TGTGCCAGCGGCCGGGAGTTTGGAGATACGCAGTATTTT.

V and J are TRBV11-3 and TRBJ2-7, with 9 positions matching TRBD1. J lost 6 bases, V lost 5 bases, and 8 bases had no gene match. Germline V lookup: CDR1 SGHNT, CDR2 YENEEA. The CDR3 contains 14 residues. CDR3 protein: CASSPDRGGGEQYF. CDR3 sequence (DNA): TGTGCCAGCAGCCCGGACAGGGGTGGGGGCGAGCAGTACTTC.

The genes are TRBV4-1 and TRBJ2-6; no clear D. This CDR3 is built from 14 residues. From germline, CDR1 is MGHRA and CDR2 YSYEKL. Trimming pared 2 bases from V and 3 bases from J, leaving 5 bases between. Written as DNA, the CDR3 is TGCGCCAGCAGCCAATCAGGTGGGGCCAACGTCCTGACTTTC. Translated, it gives CASSQSGGANVLTF.

The V call is TRBV19, the J call TRBJ2-5; 9 nucleotides match TRBD1. Unmatched junction bases numbered 1, after V lost 4 bases and J lost 1 base. The germline V gene has CDR1 LNHDA and CDR2 SQIVND (reference sequence). This CDR3 contains 14 residues. For the CDR3, the DNA is TGTGCCAGTAGTAAGGGACAGGGCCAAGAGACCCAGTACTTC. Its translation is CASSKGQGQETQYF. The full variable domain, its missing parts supplied by reference TRBV19 and TRBJ2-5, is DGGITQSPKYLFRKEGQNVTLSCEQNLNHDAMYWYRQDPGQGLRLIYYSQIVNDFQKGDIAEGYSVSREKKESFPLTVTSAQKNPTAFYLCASSKGQGQETQYFGPGTRLLVL.

This chain connects TRBV10-2 to TRBJ2-3; perhaps TRBD2 as D (5 bases). The CDR3 sequence is 13 residues long. Trimming shortened V by 5 bases and J by 9 bases, and 15 bases separated the two germline ends. Germline CDR1 reads WSHSY; CDR2 reads SAAADI. CDR3 residues: CASSPTGSWTQYF. The CDR3 region has the DNA TGCGCCAGCAGTCCCACGGGGTCCTGGACGCAGTATTTT.

The V call is TRBV2, the J call TRBJ2-1; the match to TRBD2 covers 7 bases. The CDR3 has 15 amino acids. The germline gives CDR1 SNHLY, CDR2 FYNNEI. Trimming at V came to 6 bases and at J to 3 bases, leaving 8 bases not matched to a gene. The CDR3 loop reads CASRGSSGLYNEQFF. CDR3 nucleotide sequence: TGTGCCAGCAGGGGATCTAGCGGCCTCTACAATGAGCAGTTCTTC.

The genes are TRBV11-2 and TRBJ2-3; 10 positions match TRBD2. Per germline, CDR1 SGHAT and CDR2 FQNNGV. This CDR3 region has 18 residues. The ends lost 5 bases at V and 2 bases at J; junction bases unmatched: 13. CDR3 nucleotide sequence: TGTGCCAGCAGCCACACCCTCAGGACTAGCGGATACACAGATACGCAGTATTTT. Amino acid sequence: CASSHTLRTSGYTDTQYF.

Notes on this clone: Other nucleotide sequences from this sample produce the same CDR3. V is TRBV6-5 and J is TRBJ1-2; the D is unclear. The ends were cut back, 9 bases at V and 4 bases at J, with 9 bases in the middle. CDR3 length: 11 amino acids. Germline V gene data show CDR1 as MNHEY and CDR2 as SVGAGI. CDR3: CASRRGYGYTF. The DNA for the CDR3 is TGTGCCAGTAGACGGGGCTATGGCTACACCTTC.

The rearrangement joins TRBV29-1 to TRBJ2-4; D is uncertain. The CDR3 sequence is 12 residues long. Germline V CDR1 and CDR2: SQVTM, ANQGSEA. V lost 0 bases and J 3 bases, leaving 3 bases between the germline ends. The CDR3 reads CSVEEGKNIQYF. The CDR3 DNA is TGCAGCGTTGAAGAGGGCAAAAACATTCAGTACTTC.

Notes on this clone: Other DNA sequences in the same sample also yield this CDR3. The V gene is TRBV11-2, the J gene TRBJ1-5; D gene uncertain. Trimming left V 1 base short and J 2 bases short, with 9 bases between. The germline CDR1 and CDR2 sequences are SGHAT and FQNNGV. This CDR3 has 15 amino acids. Here the CDR3 DNA reads TGTGCCAGCAGCTTAGGTCGTACAGGCAATCAGCCCCAGCATTTT. Its translation is CASSLGRTGNQPQHF. Combining the CDR3 with reference TRBV11-2 and TRBJ1-5 gives the whole variable domain EAGVAQSPRYKIIEKRQSVAFWCNPISGHATLYWYQQILGQGPKLLIQFQNNGVVDDSQLPKDRFSAERLKGVDSTLKIQPAKLEDSAVYLCASSLGRTGNQPQHFGDGTRLSIL.

The V and J genes are TRBV10-2 and TRBJ1-1; D is possibly TRBD1 (6 bases). The V gene lost 6 bases and the J gene lost 2 bases, with 13 bases spanning the gap. The CDR3 has 14 amino acids. The germline gives CDR1 WSHSY, CDR2 SAAADI. CDR3 residues: CASRPDRPNTEAFF. In DNA, the CDR3 is TGCGCCAGCAGACCCGACAGGCCCAACACTGAAGCTTTCTTT.

This clone was detected only a few times. The rearrangement links TRBV9 to TRBJ1-1; D unresolved. The CDR3 is 14 amino acids. CDR1 and CDR2 from the germline V gene are SGDLS and YYNGEE. Trimming removed 0 bases from V and 5 bases from J, with 11 bases in between. Here the CDR3 reads CASSVDSGRTEAFF. As DNA, the CDR3 is TGTGCCAGCAGCGTAGATTCTGGACGAACTGAAGCTTTCTTT.

The chain combines TRBV9 with TRBJ2-3, with 8 bases fitting TRBD2. Trimming removed 4 bases from V and 3 bases from J; junction bases left unmatched: 7. Per germline, CDR1 SGDLS and CDR2 YYNGEE. This CDR3 is built from 15 residues. The DNA of the CDR3 is TGTGCCAGCAGCTCGGGACTAGTGCTAACAGATACGCAGTATTTT. It is translated as CASSSGLVLTDTQYF.

About this clone: One end of the junction varies from germline; a read error may be responsible. J is TRBJ1-3 and V is TRBV7-2; D gene uncertain. CDR1 is SGHTA, CDR2 FQGNSA, per germline. The CDR3 totals 15 residues. The DNA for the CDR3 is TGTGCCAGCAGCTTAGATCGGGGTTCGGAAAACGCCATATATTTT. Its protein is CASSLDRGSENAIYF. The entire variable domain, with the rest obtained from reference TRBV7-2 and TRBJ1-3, is as follows: GAGVSQSPSNKVTEKGKDVELRCDPISGHTALYWYRQSLGQGLEFLIYFQGNSAPDKSGLPSDRFSAERTGGSVSTLTIQRTQQEDSAVYLCASSLDRGSENAIYFGEGSWLTVV.

This rearrangement joins TRBV2 to TRBJ2-7; 7 bases are shared with TRBD1. The germline CDR1 and CDR2 sequences are SNHLY and FYNNEI. The CDR3 spans 14 residues. The J segment lost 3 bases and the V segment lost 5 bases, leaving 7 bases of the junction unmatched. The CDR3 loop reads CASSKTGKSYEQYF. The CDR3, as DNA: TGTGCCAGCAGTAAGACAGGGAAAAGCTACGAGCAGTACTTC. Looking up the rest from reference TRBV2 and TRBJ2-7 gives the full variable domain: EPEVTQTPSHQVTQMGQEVILRCVPISNHLYFYWYRQILGQKVEFLVSFYNNEISEKSEIFDDQFSVERPDGSNFTLKIRSTKLEDSAMYFCASSKTGKSYEQYFGPGTRLTVT.

The chain is built from TRBV6-6 and TRBJ1-5; 8 nucleotides line up with TRBD1. With 8 bases clipped from V and 6 bases from J, the junction kept 9 bases outside the gene matches. CDR3 length equals 14 residues. Germline V gives CDR1 MNHNY, CDR2 SVGAGI (reference sequence). DNA of the CDR3: TGTGCCAGCGTAACAGGGGGAAGTGGTCAGCCCCAGCATTTT. Protein sequence: CASVTGGSGQPQHF.